This TCR beta chain was sequenced in a study of OX40 agonist ivuxolimab in advanced cancers. The overall study: Three patients got partial responses; one had hepatocellular carcinoma and two had cutaneous melanoma.

This CDR3 comprises 13 residues. Trimming stripped 3 bases from V and 8 bases from J, with 12 bases between. Germline CDR1 SGHDT, CDR2 YYEEEE. The data were produced by immunoSEQ multiplex PCR, yet TCRdb's version contains in-frame clones alone and is incomplete. The sample comprises tens of thousands of clones, roughly 78% of which are singletons, and 9.5% to 13% rests with the top ten. The sample in question was CD4+ or CD8+ T cells sorted from blood, obtained in a trial of the OX40 agonist ivuxolimab. The gene calls are TRBV5-6 and TRBJ2-1; D is uncertain. The origin of this receptor is an adult with an advanced solid tumor such as melanoma, head and neck, liver or kidney cancer. The CDR3 nucleotides read TGTGCCAGCAGCTGGGGAAGAGGAGATGAGCAGTTCTTC. This sequence encodes CASSWGRGDEQFF.